This section outlines one TCR beta chain sequence together with its context. This clone's antigen is unknown. Base qualities are missing; no much larger clone stands one base away. The entry originates in a study of beta chain features in type 1 diabetes (dated by TCRdb to between 2017 and 2018). With regard to the full study: Patients and healthy donors did not differ in mean age, gender distribution, total cell number or subset yield. A total of about 100 million sorted cells were examined across all samples, and RNA yield correlated strongly with the number of cells per subset. Naive and central memory subsets were obtained from all 30 or so donors, but regulatory and stem cell-like memory subsets were isolated from only 8 patients and roughly eight healthy donors. The study compared TCRB repertoires of sorted circulating CD4+ T cell subsets between recently diagnosed type 1 diabetes patients and matched healthy donors.

Each donor gave one peripheral blood draw, approximately 110 mL on average, collected into heparinised tubes. Naive, central memory, regulatory and stem cell-like memory CD4+ T cells were sorted on a BD FACSAria II using a panel including CD45RO, CCR7, CD25, CD127, CD95 and CD27. Purity was above 95% for every sorted population. PBMCs were separated immediately by Lymphoprep density gradient centrifugation and were stained directly, without being cultured. To minimize batch effects, samples were stained and sorted in pairs, one healthy donor with one patient per experiment. The entire amount of isolated RNA was reverse transcribed using the High Capacity cDNA Reverse Transcription Kit, so the sequenced TCRB transcripts were expressed ones. Naive, central memory and regulatory T cell samples underwent deep immunoSEQ sequencing, averaging around 4 million total reads per sample. Sorted cells were lysed in RLT buffer, and RNA was extracted using DNase-treated RNeasy Micro or Mini kits according to cell number. To prevent cross-contamination, each cell subset was processed individually, whereas patient and healthy donor samples were processed jointly. TCRB sequences were amplified from cDNA with the immunoSEQ multiplex PCR, producing 87-bp fragments spanning the CDR3 region. Sequencing of the amplicons was done on the Illumina HiSeq platform. The original methods were these. PCR bias was corrected computationally using synthetic template baselines, and reads within Hamming distance 2 were collapsed, with unmergeable singletons discarded. By aligning reads against IMGT, V, D and J genes, CDR3 length, and insertions or deletions at six rearrangement sites were assigned. Clonotype counts were normalized to sorted cell number within each subset before computing true diversity and Gini coefficients with the tcR R package. The overlap coefficient, calculated on TCRB nucleotide sequences, was used to measure repertoire sharing. Out-of-frame TCRB sequences from naive cells were analyzed to stand in for the pre-selection repertoire. TCRdb limited this immuneACCESS table to in-frame rearrangements with V and J called. A share of clones is missing; checked studies link under half to unresolved V genes, and the rest is unexplained. V and J calls and clone size are those listed in that table; D and trimming were worked out from the DNA. Across this sample there are 300,000 to 450,000 clones, with around a fifth seen only once. Clones ranked in the top ten supply around 0.044% of the sample.

The CDR3 numbers 18 residues from cysteine through phenylalanine. CDR3 DNA only is kept here, 54 bases in frame from base 1. At the junction V is shortened by 2 bases and J by 2 bases; bases outside the gene matches: 9. Sequences SEHNR (CDR1) and FQNEAQ (CDR2) are obtained from the germline V gene (reference sequence). What the authors observed across the whole study: Because the HLA sub-analyses included only small numbers of individuals, any influence of HLA type on TCRB rearrangement was left unresolved. Type 1 diabetes patients showed a moderate but significant shortening of TCRB CDR3 length in all four CD4+ subsets. Patients with type 1 diabetes made fewer insertions and deleted more nucleotides at VDJ recombination sites, implying thymic rearrangement abnormalities. Naive, central memory and regulatory TCRB repertoires appeared more similar among patients than among healthy donors. Sequencing cDNA rather than genomic DNA could over-represent highly expressing activated cells, although activation and CD3 levels did not differ between groups. Shorter templates might be favored by PCR, yet because patient and control samples were amplified and corrected together, any such skew would affect both groups equally.

The chain couples TRBV7-9 to TRBJ2-6, and 7 junctional nucleotides match TRBD2. This sequence originates from a woman aged 18-29 years in good health. The material sequenced was naive CD4+ T cells from blood. According to the study, the label for this sample's cell subset or site signals: true naive CD4+ T cells. CDR3 sequence: CASSLRAGAAAGANVLTF. The nucleotides are TGTGCCAGCAGCTTAAGGGCGGGAGCAGCGGCTGGGGCCAACGTCCTGACTTTC. The entire variable domain, with the stretches around the CDR3 drawn from the reference TRBV7-9 and TRBJ2-6 proteins, is DTGVSQNPRHKITKRGQNVTFRCDPISEHNRLYWYRQTLGQGPEFLTYFQNEAQLEKSRLLSDRFSAERPKGSFSTLEIQRTEQGDSAMYLCASSLRAGAAAGANVLTFGAGSRLTVL.